These 17 T cell receptor beta chains were all obtained from the same sample, sequenced in a study of T cell repertoires in cytomegalovirus infection. A single record per CDR3 protein comes from TCRdb applying MiXCR to the reads. The data contain 450,000 to 650,000 distinct CDR3 sequences, 40% of them seen just once; the ten biggest clones take up 48%. Their target antigens are unknown. The sample here was cultured PBMCs, taken from culture after CMV antigen stimulation. Source of these receptors: a human donor in good health (CMV status not recorded). Some clones in this sample may be carry-over from other donors' samples.

This sequence joins TRBV6-6 and TRBJ2-3; TRBD2 matches 9 bases. Germline-derived CDR1 and CDR2 are MNHNY and SVGAGI (reference sequence). J was trimmed by 10 bases and V by 0 bases; bases with no gene match: 11. The length of the CDR3 is 16 residues. The DNA for the CDR3 is TGTGCCAGCAGTTACTCGACGGCTAGCGGGAAACAAGCGCAGTATTTT. Amino acid sequence: CASSYSTASGKQAQYF.

This chain uses TRBV7-9 with TRBJ1-1, with 9 bases lining up with TRBD1. This CDR3 region has 15 residues. Unmatched junction bases numbered 5, after V lost 5 bases and J lost 1 base. CDR1 is SEHNR and CDR2 is FQNEAQ in the germline V gene (reference sequence). Here the CDR3 reads CASSPRDRENTEAFF. Here the CDR3 DNA reads TGTGCCAGCAGCCCACGGGACAGGGAGAACACTGAAGCTTTCTTT.

V and J are TRBV29-1 and TRBJ1-2; D is ambiguous. V lost 3 bases and J 6 bases, leaving 11 bases between the germline ends. CDR1 and CDR2 from the germline V gene are SQVTM and ANQGSEA. The CDR3 is 12 residues long. CDR3 residues: CSVDKPSHGYTF. The CDR3 bases are TGCAGCGTTGATAAGCCATCCCATGGCTACACCTTC.

The chain couples TRBV20-1 to TRBJ2-2; possibly TRBD2 for D (6 bases). CDR3 length equals 15 residues. Trimming shortened V by 4 bases and J by 0 bases, and 12 bases separated the two germline ends. Germline assignment: CDR1 DFQATT and CDR2 SNEGSKA (reference sequence). Here the CDR3 DNA reads TGCAGTGCTACCCCGGGGGAGGCGAACACCGGGGAGCTGTTTTTT. Amino acids: CSATPGEANTGELFF.

This clonotype was counted a few times. The chain joins TRBV25-1 to TRBJ1-1; D not resolved. V shed 8 bases and J shed 7 bases, with 8 bases lying between them. CDR1 and CDR2 (germline): MGHDK, SYGVNS. This CDR3 spans 10 amino acids. In DNA, the CDR3 is TGTGCCAGCCTCGGGCGTGAAGCTTTCTTT. Its protein is CASLGREAFF.

About this clonotype: The junction differs from germline at one of its ends, possibly a read error. The V and J genes are TRBV7-2 and TRBJ1-3, with D unresolved. The CDR3 has 15 residues. Germline V gives CDR1 SGHTA, CDR2 FQGNSA. The CDR3 spells CASTPRTASGDTIYF. The DNA of the CDR3 is TGTGCCAGCACCCCTCGCACGGCCTCTGGAGACACCATATATTTT.

The chain joins TRBV12-3 or TRBV12-4 to TRBJ2-5; TRBD2 agrees at 10 bases. This CDR3 spans 15 amino acids. Trimming removed 3 bases from V and 4 bases from J; junction bases left unmatched: 5. The DNA of the CDR3 is TGTGCCAGCAGTTTTCTAGCGGGAGTGGGAGAGACCCAGTACTTC. Translating it yields CASSFLAGVGETQYF.

This sequence joins TRBV7-6 and TRBJ2-7; D tentatively reads TRBD1 or TRBD2 (6 bases each). Between the trimmed V and J ends, which lost 1 base and 4 bases, there was a span of 14 bases. The CDR3 totals 15 residues. Germline assignment: CDR1 SGHVS and CDR2 FNYEAQ. CDR3 nucleotides: TGTGCCAGCAGCTTAGGACTAGGAGGGGGTTACGAGCAGTACTTC. Translation: CASSLGLGGGYEQYF.

This chain connects TRBV4-2 to TRBJ1-2; D gene ambiguous. CDR3 length equals 15 residues. V lost 3 bases to trimming and J lost 4 bases, with 15 bases between them. The germline gives CDR1 LGHNA, CDR2 YNFKEQ. The DNA of the CDR3 is TGTGCCAGCAGCCAGTCCTCTTCACGGGGCTATGGCTACACCTTC. Amino acid sequence: CASSQSSSRGYGYTF.

This clonotype was counted a few times. V and J are TRBV6-2 or TRBV6-3 and TRBJ2-1, with 13 bases that match TRBD2. J was trimmed by 7 bases and V by 10 bases; bases with no gene match: 16. This CDR3 spans 17 amino acids. Per the germline V gene, CDR1 is MNHEY and CDR2 is SVGEGT. The CDR3 protein is CATDGLAGVWGWNEQFF. The DNA for the CDR3 is TGTGCCACCGACGGACTAGCGGGAGTATGGGGATGGAATGAGCAGTTCTTC.

The chain links TRBV4-1 to TRBJ2-1; D unclear. The CDR3 sequence is 13 residues long. The germline V gene encodes CDR1 MGHRA and CDR2 YSYEKL. Deletions cut 3 bases from V and 7 bases from J, with 10 bases between. DNA of the CDR3: TGCGCCAGCAGCCATCCGAGAGCGAATGAGCAGTTCTTC. Translation: CASSHPRANEQFF.

The chain links TRBV12-5 to TRBJ1-6; the D gene is possibly TRBD1 (6 bases). The V gene's germline CDR1 is LGHNT and CDR2 FRNRAP. This CDR3 comprises 13 residues. Between the trimmed V and J ends, which lost 5 bases and 7 bases, there was a span of 9 bases. CDR3 DNA: TGTGCTAGTGGTCCTCAGGGGAATTCACCCCTCCACTTT. Translation: CASGPQGNSPLHF.

This chain uses TRBV2 with TRBJ2-5, with 10 positions matching TRBD2. The V gene's germline CDR1 is SNHLY and CDR2 FYNNEI. The CDR3 covers 17 residues. The trim removed 6 bases at V and 3 bases at J, leaving 13 bases unmatched. The CDR3, as DNA: TGTGCCAGCAGGGCGGGGAGGTCTAGCGGGGGAGAAGAGACCCAGTACTTC. Protein product: CASRAGRSSGGEETQYF.

The J gene is TRBJ1-5, the V gene TRBV6-2 or TRBV6-3; 7 bases map to TRBD1. J lost 2 bases, V lost 6 bases, and 10 bases had no gene match. CDR1 is MNHEY, CDR2 SVGEGT, per germline. The CDR3 is 16 residues long. CDR3 protein: CASRPIQGKGNQPQHF. CDR3 sequence (DNA): TGTGCCAGCAGGCCAATACAGGGGAAGGGCAATCAGCCCCAGCATTTT.

J is TRBJ1-3 and V is TRBV2; D perhaps matches TRBD1 (6 bases). CDR3 length: 16 amino acids. Trimming took off 6 bases at V and 0 bases at J, with 15 bases between the two ends. CDR1 is SNHLY and CDR2 is FYNNEI in the germline V gene. CDR3 sequence: CASSPQGFGSGNTIYF. The DNA of the CDR3 is TGTGCCAGCAGCCCCCAGGGGTTCGGCTCTGGAAACACCATATATTTT.

V gene TRBV12-3 or TRBV12-4 combines with J gene TRBJ2-1; no clear D gene. This CDR3 region has 14 residues. Trimming stripped 3 bases from V and 4 bases from J, with 10 bases between. CDR3 DNA sequence: TGTGCCAGCAGTTTCACCGTAGGGTACAATGAGCAGTTCTTC. Residues: CASSFTVGYNEQFF.

This clonotype appeared a few times. The V and J genes are TRBV2 and TRBJ2-6; no clear D. Germline V gene sequence: CDR1 SNHLY, CDR2 FYNNEI. CDR3 length: 15 amino acids. V dropped 2 bases and J dropped 3 bases, with 8 bases sitting between them. Written as DNA, the CDR3 is TGTGCCAGCAGTGAACTAAGGGTTGGGGCCAACGTCCTGACTTTC. It codes for CASSELRVGANVLTF.